Here is one T cell receptor (beta chain) with its context. The antigen this receptor binds is unknown. For this chain, trimming is 2 bases at the V end and 8 bases at the J end, and the number of junction bases without a gene match is 23. The CDR3 runs 20 amino acids, cysteine and phenylalanine included. Only the CDR3 portion is preserved as DNA: 60 bases, with reading frame beginning at the first base. The germline V gene supplies CDR1 SGDLS and CDR2 YYNGEE. The cohort was made up of roughly 670 healthy bone marrow donors. At the time of sampling, all cohort members were nominally healthy, though unrecorded immune exposures were likely present. The donor was CMV seropositive and was included in the group of 300 or so seropositive cohort members. A peripheral blood sample was collected from each donor, and TCR beta sequencing was performed on peripheral blood mononuclear cells. Genomic DNA was extracted from the blood cell samples with the Qiagen DNeasy Blood Extraction Kit.

This entry comes from a study of cytomegalovirus exposure and HLA in healthy donors (TCRdb year 2017). Notes on the research overall: An earlier analysis of several hundred of the donors reported 276 Gb of sequence data and around 100 million unique TCR beta sequences obtained from about 179 million T cells. Of the roughly 390 genotyped donors, less than 85% were placed in the genetic ancestry cluster associated with self-reported Caucasian donors. The aim of the study was to test whether cataloging public T cell receptors could identify signatures of past pathogen exposure. Every discovery cohort repertoire had been produced on one sequencing platform. Rather than using new phenotypic data, the later analysis identified candidate immune exposures from TCR beta sequences and from how often those sequences occurred across donors. Class I and class II HLA loci were covered by the typing at four-digit resolution. Besides the first cohort of roughly 640 subjects, a separate validation cohort made up of 120 or so different subjects was used. An earlier analysis of 587 of the donors used high-throughput TCR beta sequencing to judge whether each TCR beta V gene segment behaved as functional or pseudogenic. Using immunosequencing, the study profiled T cell repertoires from about 620 subjects and related those repertoires to cytomegalovirus serostatus. Donor age, sex, ethnicity and CMV serostatus were collected together with the repertoire data. Typing coverage differed by locus: A, B, C, DRB1 and DQB1 were typed in about 620-640 donors, DQA1 in about 500, DPA1 in nearly 610, and DPB1 in roughly 470. Among about 390 genotyped donors of the cohort, an average of about 240,000 unique TCR beta nucleotide sequences were sequenced per donor, 15% to 20% of them non-productive. An early release that covered more than 550 HLA-typed donors contained around 330 gigabases of sequencing data and 75 million to 100 million unique TCR sequences. A later analysis re-examined previously published TCR beta repertoires from roughly 650 donors and added high-resolution HLA genotyping to investigate patterns of TCR occurrence. High-throughput TCR immunosequencing, statistical association of individual TCRs with disease status, and machine learning were combined to predict cytomegalovirus infection status. Because of strong linkage in the cohort, five DR-DQ haplotypes were treated as single units for association and clustering. A later genetic analysis used genome-wide SNP genotypes for 398 of the 666 donors, treating that subset as a discovery cohort.

Findings and caveats that apply to the study as a whole: This cohort had only TCR beta chains sequenced, and the lack of alpha or paired-chain data limited which features could be detected. The classifier was reported to diagnose cytomegalovirus status with high specificity and sensitivity in both the original and validation cohorts. A further reported finding was that TCR beta sequences accurately predicted the HLA-A and HLA-B alleles for most subjects in the first cohort. Because some donors lacked HLA typing at each locus, the association tests relied only on the typed subset. In a later analysis, the rate of TCR association differed among HLA loci, with DRB1 alleles having the most associated TCRs and HLA-C alleles having the fewest. For the cohort, immune exposure information was limited to CMV serostatus. A cluster of highly shared sequence variants was judged likely to be a technical artifact of the sequencing pipeline. The study gave a list of 150 to 200 TCR beta chains associated with cytomegalovirus. Most CMV-associated TCR beta chains appeared to be HLA-restricted in a later analysis, and the HLA associations seemed to be driven largely by CMV exposure. In a later genetic analysis, a missense DCLRE1C variant was associated with V-gene and J-gene trimming of TCR beta chains, and the association was replicated in an independent cohort. According to a later genetic analysis, donors in an Asian-associated ancestry cluster had fewer N-insertions in productive TCRs than the approximately 650-donor mean. The authors suggested that the approach could potentially be extended to other disease states and immunological phenotypes. A later analysis associated about 17,000 TCR beta sequences with specific HLA alleles at a false discovery rate of 0.05. Some 16 rarely observed V segments, including chromosome 9 orphons, were excluded from the earlier analysis of about 500 of the donors because counts were too low. Presence/absence analyses assumed roughly uniform sequencing depth across donors, an assumption that may not hold. The 87-base-pair reads could not distinguish some IMGT-functional V segments, including TRBV6-2 and TRBV6-3, so those segments were excluded. In a later analysis, several top co-occurrence clusters were reported to appear linked to parvovirus B19, influenza, CMV and Epstein-Barr virus. In a later analysis, HLA-associated TCR beta chains showed more clonal expansion and lower generation probabilities than non-associated chains that were equally common. When HLA alleles, especially DR and DQ, strongly co-occurred, TCR associations were difficult to assign to individual alleles. A few of the identified cytomegalovirus-associated TCR beta chains were confirmed in vitro to be specific for cytomegalovirus antigens. Linkage disequilibrium might explain the correlated functional status among segregating V segments, but an unknown experimental factor could not be excluded. In an earlier analysis of more than 450 of the donors, most TCR beta V segments were observed in productive rearrangements about 87% or about 30% of the time, broadly matching IMGT annotations. Most TCR sequences were observed very rarely across donors, whereas some public TCRs were present in many individuals.

Receptor libraries were prepared by the immunoSEQ multiplex PCR assay. The multiplex PCR relied on a mix of 60 forward primers for TCR Vbeta segments and 13 reverse primers for TCR Jbeta segments. The CDR3 region of rearranged TCR beta genes was amplified from genomic DNA by a multiplex PCR assay. Amplified TCR beta libraries were sequenced as 87-base-pair reads on the Illumina HiSeq System. The source study handled its data this way. A later analysis tallied 75 million to 95 million unique TCR beta chains across the 666 repertoires, and approximately 12 million of those chains were shared by two or more donors. A nearest-neighbor algorithm error-corrected the raw reads and collapsed the reads into unique sequences, merging closely related sequences to remove PCR and sequencing errors. To assign V, D and J gene segments, CDR3 sequences were aligned to IMGT reference sequences. For a sequence to be retained, a match of at least six nucleotides to both a V gene segment and a J gene segment was required. A rearrangement was called productive if the CDR3 had no stop codons and remained in frame with V and J, and every other rearrangement was called non-productive. Following IMGT convention, CDR3 was defined as the stretch from the second conserved V-encoded cysteine to the conserved J-encoded phenylalanine. In an earlier analysis of approximately 500 of the donors, sequences lacking an unambiguous match to a single V gene segment were excluded. In an earlier analysis of approximately 610 of the donors, V segments were called functional above 56.7% productive rearrangements and were called segregating when the between-donor standard deviation exceeded 5%. A statistical classification framework was developed to diagnose cytomegalovirus status using the catalog of TCR beta chain sequences. A later analysis assigned V and J genes by comparing TCR nucleotide sequences with IMGT/GENE-DB human TR gene sequences. The TCRdist pipeline was used in a later analysis to assign CDR3 sequences and most-parsimonious VDJ recombination scenarios. In a later analysis, every TCR beta chain was defined by the combination of its CDR3 amino acid sequence and its V-gene family, and reads without a unique V-gene family were dropped. To address suspected cross-contamination and a sequencing artifact, a later analysis removed approximately 600 highly shared, low-generation-probability nucleotide sequences. A later analysis calculated a clonal expansion index for each public chain from normalized within-repertoire ranks of inferred template counts. In a later analysis, generation probabilities were computed using a VDJ recombination model fitted to out-of-frame rearrangements, and the results were checked against IGoR. In a later analysis, hypergeometric tests were used to score TCR-TCR, TCR-HLA and TCR-CMV co-occurrence, with a repertoire-size bias correction applied to TCR pairs. False discovery rates were estimated in a later analysis by permuting HLA or CMV assignments 20 times. In a later analysis, co-occurring TCRs were grouped using DBSCAN, and TCRdist sequence similarity was added for clustering within HLA-allele-positive subsets. Co-occurrence clustering excluded repertoires with fewer than 30,000 or more than 120,000 public chains, plus five with anomalous nucleotide sharing. In its TCRdb copy, this immuneACCESS table keeps in-frame sequences only and misses some clones. Where compared with another copy, unresolved V genes explain less than half of these, and the others have no known cause. V and J calls plus clone size are reproduced from that table; the DNA served to infer D and trimming. The sample table includes tens of thousands of clones. 5% of the sample lies in the top ten.

The receptor chain draws on TRBV9 and TRBJ2-3; 10 of the junction bases match TRBD2. The receptor comes from a woman aged 40 to 50 in good health and CMV-seropositive. The sample was PBMCs. The nucleotide sequence is given as TGTGCCAGCAGCGTTTTAGCCCCCGGACTAGCGGAACCTCTGGCGAGTACGCAGTATTTT. Its translation reads: CASSVLAPGLAEPLASTQYF.